This TCR beta chain was observed in a study of blood T cell repertoires in COVID-19. Germline V gives CDR1 SSHAT, CDR2 FNYEAQ (reference sequence). The CDR3 has 16 residues. J lost 7 bases, V lost 1 base, and 9 bases had no gene match. This clone was counted a single time. The table came from immunoSEQ multiplex PCR; TCRdb's copy has only in-frame clones and leaves some out. The sample contains hundreds of thousands of clones, 85% to 90% of which appear only once. This chain connects TRBV7-7 to TRBJ2-1; 8 bases agree with TRBD2. This TCR derives from a man aged 30 to 39 who had recovered from COVID-19. The sample comprised PBMCs or T cells enriched from blood (not recorded which). CDR3 loop: CASSLEPSGSGNEQFF. In DNA, the CDR3 is TGTGCCAGCAGCTTAGAGCCCAGCGGGAGTGGAAATGAGCAGTTCTTC.